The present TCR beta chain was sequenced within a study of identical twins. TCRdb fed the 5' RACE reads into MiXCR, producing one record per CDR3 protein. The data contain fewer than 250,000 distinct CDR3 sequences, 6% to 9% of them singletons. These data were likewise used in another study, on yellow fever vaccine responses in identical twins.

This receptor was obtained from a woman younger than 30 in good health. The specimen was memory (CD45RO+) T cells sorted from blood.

The CDR3 DNA follows: TGTGCTAGTGGTTTGGTGACTAGCGAGGCTGAGTTTTTCTACAATGAGCAGTTCTTC. Encoded protein: CASGLVTSEAEFFYNEQFF. The chain is built from TRBV12-5 and TRBJ2-1, with 8 bases fitting TRBD2. The CDR3 length is 19 residues. Germline V gene lookup returns CDR1 LGHNT and CDR2 FRNRAP. With 0 bases clipped from V and 3 bases from J, the junction kept 13 bases outside the gene matches.